This is a list of T cell receptor beta chains from one sample in a study of T cells after yellow fever vaccination. TCRdb independently ran MiXCR on the 5' RACE reads; one entry per CDR3 protein. This table holds 300,000 to 450,000 distinct CDR3 sequences, over 5% found once. Here the sequenced sample was PBMCs, taken 5 days after the yellow fever booster vaccination. The receptors shown here come from a man aged 30 to 39 who received the YFV17D yellow fever vaccine. Each CDR3 is given with its conserved first and last residue. D genes are given only for firm matches. Expanded clones are given a class, and other clones once, few, many or no size at all.

d_call,j_call,clone_size,v_call,cdr3_nt,cdr3_aa
TRBD2,TRBJ2-3,.,TRBV6-1,TGTGCCAGCACCCGTCGTAGCGGGAGAGCCGCGCAGTATTTT,CASTRRSGRAAQYF
.,TRBJ1-4,few,TRBV10-3,TGTGCCATCAGTGATCTGGTAGGAAAACTGTTTTTT,CAISDLVGKLFF
.,TRBJ1-1,.,TRBV3-1,TGTGCCAGCAGCCAAGAAGGGCCGAACACTGAAGCTTTCTTT,CASSQEGPNTEAFF
TRBD2,TRBJ2-7,few,TRBV12-3/TRBV12-4,TGTGCCAGCAGGAGCGGGAGGGGTTCCTACGAGCAGTACTTC,CASRSGRGSYEQYF
TRBD2,TRBJ2-1,many,TRBV5-1,TGCGCCAGCAGCTTGTTCGGGAGGGACAATGAGCAGTTCTTC,CASSLFGRDNEQFF
.,TRBJ2-6,few,TRBV7-8,TGTGCCAGCTCCCCCCAGGCAGGGGCCAACGTCCTGACTTTC,CASSPQAGANVLTF
.,TRBJ1-5,.,TRBV5-6,TGTGCCAGCAGCTCGGGACGGAACAATCAGCCCCAGCATTTT,CASSSGRNNQPQHF
TRBD1,TRBJ2-3,.,TRBV7-2,TGTGCCAGCAGCGAGCGGACAGGGTCAGATACGCAGTATTTT,CASSERTGSDTQYF
.,TRBJ1-5,many,TRBV12-5,TGTGCTAGTGGTTTGGCACCCCGGTCTGACAGCCACAATCAGCCCCAGCATTTT,CASGLAPRSDSHNQPQHF
.,TRBJ2-3,few,TRBV28,TGTGGTACACGGGTGTCCGCAGATACGCAGTATTTT,CGTRVSADTQYF
TRBD1,TRBJ2-7,many,TRBV20-1,TGCAGTGCCCGACAGGGAGTCTACGAGCAGTACTTC,CSARQGVYEQYF
.,TRBJ2-5,.,TRBV11-2,TGTGCCAGCAGGAACCGGGACAACAGAAAAGAGACCCAGTACTTC,CASRNRDNRKETQYF
.,TRBJ2-5,few,TRBV5-1,TGCGCCAGCAGCCCCACAGGCGAGGGTGTCTTGTACTTC,CASSPTGEGVLYF
TRBD1,TRBJ1-4,.,TRBV10-3,TGTGCCATCAGTGAGGAGGGACAGGGGAATGAAAAACTGTTTTTT,CAISEEGQGNEKLFF
.,TRBJ2-2,.,TRBV18,TGTGCCAGCTCACTGGACAGAATCACCGGGGAGCTGTTTTTT,CASSLDRITGELFF
.,TRBJ2-7,many,TRBV6-5,TGTGCCAGCAGCATTCCAGGGACCCCGACCTACGAGCAGTACTTC,CASSIPGTPTYEQYF
.,TRBJ1-1,few,TRBV12-3/TRBV12-4,TGTGCCAGCAGCCCCTCGGGGATGGGATCACTAGAAGCTTTCTTT,CASSPSGMGSLEAFF
TRBD1,TRBJ1-3,few,TRBV5-1,TGCGCCAGCAGCTTGAGAGACCAGGGGGGTCTCTCTGGAAACACCATATATTTT,CASSLRDQGGLSGNTIYF
TRBD2,TRBJ2-1,few,TRBV5-1,TGCGCCAGCAGCTCCACTAGCGGCGAGGTCTCCTCCTACAATGAGCAGTTCTTC,CASSSTSGEVSSYNEQFF
.,TRBJ2-7,.,TRBV20-1,TGCAGTGCTAGAGGTCTGCGTGGTGAGCAGTACTTC,CSARGLRGEQYF
.,TRBJ1-5,few,TRBV6-1,TGTGCCAGCAGTGAGCCGGGGGCAAGCAATCAGCCCCAGCATTTT,CASSEPGASNQPQHF
TRBD2,TRBJ2-1,many,TRBV5-1,TGCGCCAGCTCGGGACTAGGGAGCAATGAGCAGTTCTTC,CASSGLGSNEQFF
.,TRBJ1-5,many,TRBV27,TGTGCCTCCGGACCCCGGAATCAGCCCCAGCATTTT,CASGPRNQPQHF
TRBD1,TRBJ1-5,few,TRBV19,TGTGCCAGTGATCAGGGGGGAGGGAATCAGCCCCAGCATTTT,CASDQGGGNQPQHF
.,TRBJ2-7,.,TRBV7-9,TGTGCCAGCCTAACCTTCACCGGGGGAAGCTCCTACGAGCAGTACTTC,CASLTFTGGSSYEQYF
.,TRBJ2-3,few,TRBV6-5,TGTGCCAGCAGTTACTCGGATACTAGCACAGATACGCAGTATTTT,CASSYSDTSTDTQYF
TRBD1,TRBJ1-2,.,TRBV23-1,TGCGCCAGCAGTCAAACAGGGGGCGGCTATGGCTACACCTTC,CASSQTGGGYGYTF
TRBD2,TRBJ2-1,.,TRBV29-1,TGCAGCGCGGCGACTGGCGGGAGTTCTGATGAGCAGTTCTTC,CSAATGGSSDEQFF
.,TRBJ2-2,many,TRBV27,TGTGCCAGCAGTTTAACCAGGGTAACCGGGGAGCTGTTTTTT,CASSLTRVTGELFF
TRBD2,TRBJ2-1,few,TRBV6-5,TGTGCCAGCAGTTACTCGCTAGCGGGAGGGAACAATGAGCAGTTCTTC,CASSYSLAGGNNEQFF
.,TRBJ1-5,many,TRBV30,TGTGCCTGGAGTGTAATAGGGGGTGCCCCCATTAATCAGCCCCAGCATTTT,CAWSVIGGAPINQPQHF
TRBD2,TRBJ2-7,.,TRBV6-6,TGTGCCAGCACCTCCAGGATAGCGGGGGAGCAGTACTTC,CASTSRIAGEQYF
TRBD2,TRBJ2-1,.,TRBV30,TGTGCCTGGACCAGACTAGCGGGCAGCTACAATGAGCAGTTCTTC,CAWTRLAGSYNEQFF